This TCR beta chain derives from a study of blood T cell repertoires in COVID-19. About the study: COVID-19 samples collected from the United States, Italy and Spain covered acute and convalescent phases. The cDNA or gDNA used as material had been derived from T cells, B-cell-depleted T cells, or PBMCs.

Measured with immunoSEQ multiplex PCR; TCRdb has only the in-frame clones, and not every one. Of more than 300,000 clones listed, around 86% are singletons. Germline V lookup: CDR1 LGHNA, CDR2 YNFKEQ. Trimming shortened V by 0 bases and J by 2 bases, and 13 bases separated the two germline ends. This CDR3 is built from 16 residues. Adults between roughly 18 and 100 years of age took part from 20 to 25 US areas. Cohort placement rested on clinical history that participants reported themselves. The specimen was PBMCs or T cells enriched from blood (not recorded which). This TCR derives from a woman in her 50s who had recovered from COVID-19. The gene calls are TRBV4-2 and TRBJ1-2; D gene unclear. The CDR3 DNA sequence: TGTGCCAGCAGCCAAGATTGGATGGGGAGAAACTATGGCTACACCTTC. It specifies CASSQDWMGRNYGYTF.